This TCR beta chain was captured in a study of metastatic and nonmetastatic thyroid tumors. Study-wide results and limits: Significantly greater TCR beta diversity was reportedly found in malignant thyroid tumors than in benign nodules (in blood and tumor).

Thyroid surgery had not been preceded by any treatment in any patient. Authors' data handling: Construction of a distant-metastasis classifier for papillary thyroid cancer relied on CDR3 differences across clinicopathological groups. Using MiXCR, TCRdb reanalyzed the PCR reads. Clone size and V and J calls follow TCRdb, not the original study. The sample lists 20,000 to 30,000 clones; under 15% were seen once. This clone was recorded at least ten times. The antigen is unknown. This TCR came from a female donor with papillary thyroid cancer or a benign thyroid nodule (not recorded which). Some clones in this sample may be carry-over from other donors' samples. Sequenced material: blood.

CDR3 in DNA: TGTGCCAGCAGCCCACCAGGCTATAGCAATCAGCCCCAGCATTTT. This codes for CASSPPGYSNQPQHF. The chain joins TRBV7-8 to TRBJ1-5; D unresolved. CDR3 size: 15 residues. V dropped 5 bases and J dropped 0 bases, with 11 bases sitting between them. CDR1 and CDR2 from the germline V gene are SGHVS and FQNEAQ.